Only one count was recorded for the clone carrying this T cell receptor beta chain. Its target is unknown. At the DNA level, this CDR3 is encoded by other sequences in the same sample as well. The data were produced by immunoSEQ multiplex PCR, yet TCRdb's version contains in-frame clones alone and is incomplete. The sample lists over 250,000 clones; approximately 90% were seen once. These data belong to a study of cytomegalovirus exposure and HLA in healthy donors. Separate from the roughly 700-subject first cohort was the roughly 130-subject validation cohort, to which the donors belonged. V was cut by 1 base and J by 0 bases, with 0 bases left in between. The CDR3 consists of 12 residues. Germline V gene data show CDR1 as LNHNV and CDR2 as YYDKDF (reference sequence). Study findings and constraints: CMV antigen specificity was confirmed in vitro for a few CMV-associated chains. TCR beta chains numbering more than 150 were designated cytomegalovirus-associated.

The chain couples TRBV15 to TRBJ1-1; no clear D. Sequenced: PBMCs. The source is a woman between 25 and 40 years old in good health and CMV-seropositive. CDR3 DNA: TGTGCCACCAGCAGAGTGAACACTGAAGCTTTCTTT. It codes for CATSRVNTEAFF.